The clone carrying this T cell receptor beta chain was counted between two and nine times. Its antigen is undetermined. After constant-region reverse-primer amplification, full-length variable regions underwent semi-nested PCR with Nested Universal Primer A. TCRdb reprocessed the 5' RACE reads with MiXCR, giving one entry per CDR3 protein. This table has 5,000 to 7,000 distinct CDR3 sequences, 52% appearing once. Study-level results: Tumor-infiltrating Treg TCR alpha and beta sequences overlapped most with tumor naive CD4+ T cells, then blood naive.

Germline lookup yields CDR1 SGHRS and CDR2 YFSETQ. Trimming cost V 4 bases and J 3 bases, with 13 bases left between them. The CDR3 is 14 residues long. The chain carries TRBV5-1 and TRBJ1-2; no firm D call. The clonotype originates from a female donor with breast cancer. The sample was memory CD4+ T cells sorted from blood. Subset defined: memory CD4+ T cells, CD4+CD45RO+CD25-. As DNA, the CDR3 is TGCGCCAGCAGCATAGGGCGGGTCGACTATGGCTACACCTTC. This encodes CASSIGRVDYGYTF.